These 12 T cell receptor beta chains originate from one sample sequenced in a study of blood T cell repertoires in COVID-19. Some clones are missing from TCRdb's copy, which holds only in-frame ones; the method was immunoSEQ multiplex PCR. Altogether approximately 270,000 clones are present, more than 80% being singletons, with the ten largest covering 4.1%. The source material was PBMCs or T cells enriched from blood (not recorded which). The receptors derive from a woman aged 25 to 39 with acute COVID-19.

The J gene is TRBJ2-1, the V gene TRBV7-9; 16 nucleotides align to TRBD2. Germline V lookup: CDR1 SEHNR, CDR2 FQNEAQ (reference sequence). The V and J ends lost 5 bases and 15 bases, in that order; junction bases with no gene match: 10. The CDR3 sequence is 15 residues long. This CDR3 reads CASSLGTSGRGGPFF. CDR3 bases: TGTGCCAGCAGCCTCGGGACTAGCGGGAGGGGGGGTCCGTTCTTC.

Only one count was recorded for this clone. The CDR3 DNA reads as TGCGCCAGCAGCCTACAGGGGGGATCTAACTATGGCTACACCTTC. Encoded protein: CASSLQGGSNYGYTF. V usage is TRBV4-1 and J usage is TRBJ1-2; 8 nucleotides align to TRBD1. There are 15 residues in the CDR3. CDR1 MGHRA and CDR2 YSYEKL come from the germline V gene. With V trimmed by 4 bases and J by 0 bases, 4 bases remained unmatched.

This clone is a singleton in its sample. The rearrangement joins TRBV24-1 to TRBJ2-1; TRBD1 matches at 8 bases. The length of the CDR3 is 18 residues. J gave up 0 bases and V 4 bases, and 10 bases lay outside the gene matches. Per the germline V gene, CDR1 is KGHDR and CDR2 is SFDVKD. The CDR3 coding sequence is TGTGCCACCAGTGAGATACCAGGGGGCGGCTCCTCCTACAATGAGCAGTTCTTC. Translated, it gives CATSEIPGGGSSYNEQFF.

This rearrangement joins TRBV29-1 to TRBJ1-1; D call uncertain. Per germline, CDR1 SQVTM and CDR2 ANQGSEA. This CDR3 has 13 residues. Trimming shortened V by 2 bases and J by 0 bases, and 7 bases separated the two germline ends. CDR3 residues: CSVELKLNTEAFF. CDR3 DNA sequence: TGCAGCGTTGAACTTAAATTGAACACTGAAGCTTTCTTT.

The chain combines TRBV28 with TRBJ1-2; D is ambiguous. CDR1 MDHEN and CDR2 SYDVKM come from the germline V gene. V lost 2 bases and J 4 bases, leaving 11 bases between the germline ends. The CDR3 consists of 14 residues. The CDR3 loop reads CASSLGGGGYGYTF. CDR3 DNA sequence: TGTGCCAGCAGTTTAGGTGGAGGTGGCTATGGCTACACCTTC.

The CDR3 bases are TGTGCCAGCAGCCAGACAGGAGATACGCAGTATTTT. It is translated as CASSQTGDTQYF. The chain carries TRBV5-5 and TRBJ2-3, with a tentative D call TRBD1 (6 bases). Trimming pared 4 bases from V and 5 bases from J, leaving 8 bases between. Germline values: CDR1 SGHKS, CDR2 YYEKEE (reference sequence). CDR3 length equals 12 residues.

The chain employs TRBV18 and TRBJ2-1, with 7 nucleotides matching TRBD1. The trim removed 3 bases at V and 1 base at J, leaving 6 bases unmatched. The CDR3 totals 16 residues. Per the germline V gene, CDR1 is KGHSH and CDR2 is LQKENI. The CDR3 DNA reads as TGTGCCAGCTCACCGCCGGGACAGAGTTCCTACAATGAGCAGTTCTTC. This translates into CASSPPGQSSYNEQFF.

The chain links TRBV18 to TRBJ2-3, with a possible D match to TRBD2 (6 bases). The germline V gene has CDR1 KGHSH and CDR2 LQKENI. The CDR3 sequence is 15 residues long. V lost 3 bases, J lost 2 bases, and 12 bases lay in between. Here the CDR3 reads CASSPVAGTTDTQYF. The CDR3 DNA reads TGTGCCAGCTCACCGGTTGCGGGAACCACAGATACGCAGTATTTT.

The V and J genes are TRBV27 and TRBJ1-1; D gene ambiguous. The germline V and J ends were trimmed by 4 bases and 4 bases, with 19 bases remaining between them. This CDR3 has 16 residues. Per the germline V gene, CDR1 is MNHEY and CDR2 is SMNVEV (reference sequence). CDR3 amino acids: CASSSPRGGVSTEAFF. CDR3 DNA sequence: TGTGCCAGCAGTTCCCCCCGAGGCGGGGTTAGCACTGAAGCTTTCTTT.

The chain has TRBV27 and TRBJ2-2; unclear D gene. The germline V and J ends were trimmed by 5 bases and 2 bases, with 3 bases remaining between them. This CDR3 is built from 12 residues. The V gene's germline CDR1 is MNHEY and CDR2 SMNVEV (reference sequence). The CDR3 region is CASSTNTGELFF. CDR3 DNA: TGTGCCAGCAGTACAAACACCGGGGAGCTGTTTTTT.

The V call is TRBV6-5, the J call TRBJ2-1, with D maybe TRBD2 (6 bases). V dropped 10 bases and J dropped 4 bases, with 14 bases sitting between them. Germline V gene lookup returns CDR1 MNHEY and CDR2 SVGAGI. This CDR3 has 13 residues. The CDR3 region is CATWGEEYNEQFF. The CDR3 bases are TGTGCCACATGGGGGGAGGAGTACAATGAGCAGTTCTTC.

The chain joins TRBV5-1 to TRBJ2-1; TRBD2 matches at 7 bases. The V and J ends lost 4 bases and 1 base, in that order; junction bases with no gene match: 8. Per germline, CDR1 SGHRS and CDR2 YFSETQ. There are 16 residues in the CDR3. CDR3 region: CASSAYGGGSYNEQFF. The CDR3 DNA reads as TGCGCCAGCAGCGCCTATGGGGGAGGGTCCTACAATGAGCAGTTCTTC.